One and the same sample provided the 7 T cell receptor beta chains below, sequenced in a study of blood T cell repertoires in COVID-19. The data were produced by immunoSEQ multiplex PCR, yet TCRdb's version contains in-frame clones alone and is incomplete. The sample has 260,000 or so clones; roughly 88% are singletons. The sample was peripheral blood. These receptors were obtained from a human donor in a cohort sampled during active COVID-19.

V usage is TRBV30 and J usage is TRBJ1-2, with 7 bases aligning to TRBD1. The CDR3 contains 16 residues. The J segment lost 1 base and the V segment lost 0 bases, leaving 8 bases of the junction unmatched. The germline V gene has CDR1 GTSNPN and CDR2 SVGIG (reference sequence). The chain's CDR3 is CAWSVFPGQLNYGYTF. Written as DNA, the CDR3 is TGTGCCTGGAGTGTTTTTCCGGGACAGCTTAACTATGGCTACACCTTC.

This clone appeared a single time. The chain recombines TRBV13 with TRBJ2-3, with 12 bases fitting TRBD1. J lost 5 bases, V lost 6 bases, and 15 bases had no gene match. This CDR3 is 18 amino acids long. Germline CDR1 reads PRHDT; CDR2 reads FYEKMQ (reference sequence). CDR3 in amino acids: CASSPPPGTGGAEDTQYF. In DNA form, the CDR3 reads TGTGCCAGCAGTCCACCTCCCGGGACAGGGGGCGCGGAAGATACGCAGTATTTT.

The V call is TRBV27, the J call TRBJ2-1, with TRBD1 as a possible D gene (5 bases). V was clipped by 6 bases and J by 0 bases, with 15 bases between them. This CDR3 has 16 residues. CDR1 and CDR2 (germline): MNHEY, SMNVEV (reference sequence). The CDR3 region is CASRSGQLSSYNEQFF. CDR3 sequence (DNA): TGTGCCAGCAGATCTGGACAACTAAGCTCCTACAATGAGCAGTTCTTC.

The V gene is TRBV2, the J gene TRBJ1-1; no reliable D call. Germline values: CDR1 SNHLY, CDR2 FYNNEI. There are 14 residues in the CDR3. The ends were cut back, 6 bases at V and 5 bases at J, with 16 bases in the middle. This chain's CDR3 is CASRTDAVVTEAFF. CDR3 nucleotides: TGTGCCAGCAGAACCGACGCGGTGGTGACTGAAGCTTTCTTT.

This clone was detected only a few times. The V gene is TRBV2, the J gene TRBJ1-3; 8 bases are shared with TRBD1. V shed 8 bases, J shed 0 bases, and the junction held 3 bases outside the gene matches. The CDR3 totals 14 residues. Germline V gene sequence: CDR1 SNHLY, CDR2 FYNNEI. CDR3 DNA sequence: TGTGCCAGCGCCGGACAGGGCTCTGGAAACACCATATATTTT. Translation gives CASAGQGSGNTIYF.

Notes on this clone: Its ends do not fully match the called genes, so a read error is possible. The chain combines TRBV18 with TRBJ2-7; 7 nucleotides line up with TRBD1. The CDR3 length is 15 residues. Germline values: CDR1 KGHSH, CDR2 LQKENI. The CDR3 nucleotides read TGTGCCAGCTCACCACGTGAACAGGGGTACTACGGGCAGTACTTC. As protein: CASSPREQGYYGQYF.

Regarding this clone: This sample includes further DNA sequences coding for the same CDR3. Here the CDR3 reads CASSYGGADYGYTF. In DNA form, the CDR3 reads TGTGCCAGCAGTTACGGGGGGGCGGACTATGGCTACACCTTC. The V call is TRBV6-5, the J call TRBJ1-2, with D possibly being TRBD1 (6 bases). This CDR3 has 14 residues. Deletions cut 2 bases from V and 3 bases from J, with 10 bases between. CDR1 and CDR2 (germline): MNHEY, SVGAGI.